This passage covers 16 T cell receptor beta chains from one sample sequenced in a study of blood T cell repertoires in COVID-19. The method was immunoSEQ multiplex PCR; TCRdb's version includes in-frame clones alone and lacks a portion of them. In the table there are about 85,000 clones, more than 60% of which are singletons. The sample consisted of peripheral blood. The origin of the receptors is a man in his 70s with acute or convalescent COVID-19.

V gene TRBV6-5 combines with J gene TRBJ2-7, with D tentatively TRBD1 (5 bases). CDR1 and CDR2 (germline): MNHEY, SVGAGI. Trimming took 8 bases from V and 2 from J, leaving 10 bases between them. The CDR3 sequence is 12 residues long. CDR3 protein: CASGTGAYEQYV. DNA of the CDR3: TGTGCCAGCGGAACAGGCGCCTACGAGCAGTACGTC.

The chain couples TRBV18 to TRBJ1-6; 7 bases are shared with TRBD1. The CDR3 has 14 amino acids. Germline CDR1 reads KGHSH; CDR2 reads LQKENI. The trim removed 4 bases at V and 9 bases at J, leaving 6 bases unmatched. The CDR3 region is CASSLRDSGSPLHF. Written as DNA, the CDR3 is TGTGCCAGCTCACTACGGGACAGCGGTTCACCCCTCCACTTT.

This chain joins TRBV2 and TRBJ2-3, with TRBD2 matching over 16 bases. Trimming took 4 bases from V and 0 from J; bases not matched to a gene: 4. The CDR3 is 18 amino acids. The germline CDR1 and CDR2 sequences are SNHLY and FYNNEI. CDR3 loop: CASSAGTSGGASTDTQYF. The CDR3, as DNA: TGTGCCAGCAGTGCAGGGACTAGCGGGGGGGCTAGCACAGATACGCAGTATTTT.

As to this clone: Other DNA sequences within the sample encode an identical CDR3. The rearrangement links TRBV11-2 to TRBJ2-5; 10 bases line up with TRBD2. Germline values: CDR1 SGHAT, CDR2 FQNNGV. The CDR3 spans 15 residues. The V segment lost 1 base and the J segment 3 bases; nucleotides outside the gene matches: 2. CDR3 residues: CASSLGGLAEETQYF. In nucleotides, the CDR3 is TGTGCCAGCAGCTTAGGTGGACTAGCGGAAGAGACCCAGTACTTC.

The chain joins TRBV3-1 (or the pseudogene TRBV3-2) to TRBJ2-5, with 7 bases fitting TRBD1. Looked up from germline, CDR1 is LGHDT and CDR2 is YNNKEL (reference sequence). This CDR3 has 12 amino acids. V lost 6 bases and J lost 5; bases outside the gene matches: 3. The CDR3 DNA sequence: TGTGCCAGCAGAGGGGGCCTGGAGACCCAGTACTTC. Translation: CASRGGLETQYF.

The chain carries TRBV30 and TRBJ2-1; 12 nucleotides agree with TRBD2. Trimming took 5 bases from V and 8 from J; bases not matched to a gene: 7. The germline gives CDR1 GTSNPN, CDR2 SVGIG (reference sequence). The length of the CDR3 is 14 residues. CDR3 residues: CAWGLAGGLHEQFF. The CDR3 DNA follows: TGTGCCTGGGGGCTAGCGGGGGGGCTCCATGAGCAGTTCTTC.

The gene calls are TRBV9 and TRBJ2-5; D is uncertain. The CDR3 is 14 amino acids. The V end was cut by 4 bases, the J end by 5 bases, with 15 bases between. The V gene's germline CDR1 is SGDLS and CDR2 YYNGEE. The CDR3 here is CASSSPDGFETQYF. CDR3 DNA: TGTGCCAGCAGCTCCCCCGACGGGTTCGAGACCCAGTACTTC.

J is TRBJ2-3 and V is TRBV5-5; 10 bases fit TRBD1. V lost 4 bases and J lost 6; bases outside the gene matches: 11. From germline, CDR1 is SGHKS and CDR2 YYEKEE (reference sequence). This CDR3 is 16 amino acids long. This chain's CDR3 is CASSRGGTGDLDTQYF. CDR3 in DNA: TGTGCCAGCAGCCGAGGGGGGACAGGGGACCTTGATACGCAGTATTTT.

This clone was found a few times. The rearrangement joins TRBV7-8 to TRBJ1-3, with D tentatively TRBD1 (5 bases). Germline V gives CDR1 SGHVS, CDR2 FQNEAQ. The CDR3 covers 18 residues. V dropped 5 bases and J dropped 1 base, with 21 bases sitting between them. CDR3 in amino acids: CASSPPRGIRGSGNTIYF. DNA of the CDR3: TGTGCCAGCAGCCCACCACGGGGGATCAGAGGGTCTGGAAACACCATATATTTT. Looking up the rest from reference TRBV7-8 and TRBJ1-3 gives the full variable domain: GAGVSQSPRYKVAKRGQDVALRCDPISGHVSLFWYQQALGQGPEFLTYFQNEAQLDKSGLPSDRFFAERPEGSVSTLKIQRTQQEDSAVYLCASSPPRGIRGSGNTIYFGEGSWLTVV.

The gene calls are TRBV7-9 and TRBJ2-3; 8 bases line up with TRBD2. Trimming took 6 bases from V and 3 from J; bases not matched to a gene: 8. Germline V gene data show CDR1 as SEHNR and CDR2 as FQNEAQ (reference sequence). The length of the CDR3 is 15 residues. CDR3 protein: CASSRVRGETDTQYF. Here the CDR3 DNA reads TGTGCCAGCAGTAGGGTGCGGGGGGAAACAGATACGCAGTATTTT.

This clone occurred a few times. The gene calls are TRBV6-5 and TRBJ1-5; the match to TRBD1 covers 7 bases. V lost 6 bases, J lost 3 bases, and 8 bases stayed unmatched. The CDR3 has 15 residues. Germline lookup yields CDR1 MNHEY and CDR2 SVGAGI. Here the CDR3 reads CASRITGVYNQPQHF. The CDR3 region has the DNA TGTGCCAGCAGAATAACAGGGGTATACAATCAGCCCCAGCATTTT.

CDR3 in amino acids: CASSEYSGDEKLFF. DNA for the CDR3: TGTGCCAGCAGTGAATATAGCGGGGATGAAAAACTGTTTTTT. This rearrangement joins TRBV25-1 to TRBJ1-4; D is unresolved. The V end lost 0 bases, the J end lost 6 bases, and 8 bases lay between the germline ends. The CDR3 loop spans 14 amino acids. Germline CDR1 reads MGHDK; CDR2 reads SYGVNS.

This clone was observed once. The CDR3 DNA reads as TGCGCCAGCAGCCCAGGCCTGGGGCGGGGGAACACTGAAGCTTTCTTT. Translated, it gives CASSPGLGRGNTEAFF. The chain uses TRBV4-1 and TRBJ1-1; D may be TRBD1 (5 bases). Germline V gene lookup returns CDR1 MGHRA and CDR2 YSYEKL. The V gene lost 4 bases and the J gene lost 1 base, with 16 bases spanning the gap. The CDR3 is made up of 16 amino acids.

V usage is TRBV5-1 and J usage is TRBJ2-6; D unclear. V was trimmed by 3 bases and J by 1 base, leaving 11 bases between them. Germline V gene data show CDR1 as SGHRS and CDR2 as YFSETQ. CDR3 length: 16 amino acids. This CDR3 is CASSSPQASGANVLTF. CDR3 coding DNA: TGCGCCAGCAGCTCGCCCCAGGCGTCTGGGGCCAACGTCCTGACTTTC.

This chain links TRBV24-1 with TRBJ2-7; D might be TRBD1 (5 bases). CDR3 length: 13 amino acids. The V gene's germline CDR1 is KGHDR and CDR2 SFDVKD. Trimming cost V 3 bases and J 3 bases, with 8 bases left between them. The CDR3 reads CATSDGAFYEQYF. CDR3 DNA: TGTGCCACCAGTGATGGGGCGTTCTACGAGCAGTACTTC.

This clone was counted between two and nine times. V gene TRBV29-1 combines with J gene TRBJ2-2, with TRBD1 as a possible D gene (6 bases). CDR1 is SQVTM, CDR2 ANQGSEA, per germline. The ends were cut back, 7 bases at V and 7 bases at J, with 19 bases in the middle. The CDR3 is 14 residues long. Written as DNA, the CDR3 is TGCAGCGCCCTGCGGCAGGGGTCAAGCGGGGAGCTGTTTTTT. It specifies CSALRQGSSGELFF.